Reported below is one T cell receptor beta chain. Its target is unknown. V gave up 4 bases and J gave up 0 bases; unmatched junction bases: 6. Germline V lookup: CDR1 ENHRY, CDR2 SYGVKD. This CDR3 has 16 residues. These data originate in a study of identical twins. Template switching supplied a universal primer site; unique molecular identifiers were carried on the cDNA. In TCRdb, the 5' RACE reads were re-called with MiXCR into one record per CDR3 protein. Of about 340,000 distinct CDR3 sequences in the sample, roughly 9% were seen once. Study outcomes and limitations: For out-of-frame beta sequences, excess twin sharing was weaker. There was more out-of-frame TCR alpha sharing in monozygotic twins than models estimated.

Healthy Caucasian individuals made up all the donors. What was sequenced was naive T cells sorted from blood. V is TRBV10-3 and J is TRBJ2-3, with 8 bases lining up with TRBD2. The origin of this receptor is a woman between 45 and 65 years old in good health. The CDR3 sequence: CAISALAESSTDTQYF. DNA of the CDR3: TGTGCCATCAGTGCACTAGCGGAGTCTAGCACAGATACGCAGTATTTT.